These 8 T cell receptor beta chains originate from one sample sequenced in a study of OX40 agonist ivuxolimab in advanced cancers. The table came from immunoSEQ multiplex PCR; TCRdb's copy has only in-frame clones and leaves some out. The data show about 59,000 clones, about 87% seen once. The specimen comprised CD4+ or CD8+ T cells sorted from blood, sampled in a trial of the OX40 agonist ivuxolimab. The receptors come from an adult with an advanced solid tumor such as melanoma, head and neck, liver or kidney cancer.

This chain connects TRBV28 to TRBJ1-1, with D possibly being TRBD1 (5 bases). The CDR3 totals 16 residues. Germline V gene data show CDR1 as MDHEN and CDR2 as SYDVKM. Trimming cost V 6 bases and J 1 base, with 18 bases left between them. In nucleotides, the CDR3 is TGTGCCAGCAGGCGGATCAGCTGGGGCGAGAACACTGAAGCTTTCTTT. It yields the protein CASRRISWGENTEAFF.

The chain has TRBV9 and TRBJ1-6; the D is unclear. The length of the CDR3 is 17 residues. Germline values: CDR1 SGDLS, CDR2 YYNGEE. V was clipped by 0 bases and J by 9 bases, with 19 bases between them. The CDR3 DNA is TGTGCCAGCAGCGTAGGAGGAACAGCCGGAAGGACTTCACCCCTCCACTTT. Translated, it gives CASSVGGTAGRTSPLHF. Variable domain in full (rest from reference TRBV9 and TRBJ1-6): DSGVTQTPKHLITATGQRVTLRCSPRSGDLSVYWYQQSLDQGLQFLIQYYNGEERAKGNILERFSAQQFPDLHSELNLSSLELGDSALYFCASSVGGTAGRTSPLHFGNGTRLTVT.

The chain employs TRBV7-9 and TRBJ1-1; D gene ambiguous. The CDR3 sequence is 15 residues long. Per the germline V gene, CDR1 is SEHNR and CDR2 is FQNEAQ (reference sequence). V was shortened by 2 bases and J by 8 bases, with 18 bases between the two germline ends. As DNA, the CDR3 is TGTGCCAGCAGCTTATCTCGTTTAACGGCCAGAGAAGCTTTCTTT. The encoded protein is CASSLSRLTAREAFF.

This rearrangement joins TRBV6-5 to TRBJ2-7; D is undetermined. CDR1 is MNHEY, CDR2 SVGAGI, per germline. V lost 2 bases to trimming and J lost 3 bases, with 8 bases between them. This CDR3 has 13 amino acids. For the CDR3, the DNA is TGTGCCAGCAGTTACGTGGGAAACTACGAGCAGTACTTC. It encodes CASSYVGNYEQYF.

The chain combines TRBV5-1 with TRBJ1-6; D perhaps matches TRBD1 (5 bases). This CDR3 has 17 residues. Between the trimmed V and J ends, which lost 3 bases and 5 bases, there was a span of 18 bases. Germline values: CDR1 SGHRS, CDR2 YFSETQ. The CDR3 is CASSWRAVTGNNSPLHF. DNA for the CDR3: TGCGCCAGCAGCTGGAGGGCCGTCACAGGAAATAATTCACCCCTCCACTTT.

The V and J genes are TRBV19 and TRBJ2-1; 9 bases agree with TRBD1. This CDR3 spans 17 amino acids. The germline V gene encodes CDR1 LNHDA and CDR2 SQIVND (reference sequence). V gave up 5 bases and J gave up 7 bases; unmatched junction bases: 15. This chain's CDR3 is CASSFPDRGTLRNEQFF. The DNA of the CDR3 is TGTGCCAGTAGTTTCCCGGACAGGGGAACCCTGAGGAATGAGCAGTTCTTC.

The CDR3 nucleotides are TGTGCCACCAGCAGAGGCGCTAGCGGGGGCCTTGAGCAGTTCTTC. Translating it yields CATSRGASGGLEQFF. The chain recombines TRBV15 with TRBJ2-1; 10 bases align to TRBD2. The CDR3 length is 15 residues. V dropped 1 base and J dropped 9; count of bases not matched to a gene: 6. CDR1 and CDR2 (germline): LNHNV, YYDKDF (reference sequence).

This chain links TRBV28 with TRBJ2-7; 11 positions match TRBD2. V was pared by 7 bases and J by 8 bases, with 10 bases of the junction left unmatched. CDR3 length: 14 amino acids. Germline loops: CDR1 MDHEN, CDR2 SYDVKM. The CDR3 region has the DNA TGTGCCAGCACCCTACTAGCGGGAGTGGGTAAGCAGTACTTC. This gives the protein CASTLLAGVGKQYF.